This TCR beta chain appears in the sequencing data of a study of cytomegalovirus exposure and HLA in healthy donors. This clone was seen a handful of times. PCR involved 60 Vbeta and 13 Jbeta primers. Generated by immunoSEQ multiplex PCR, the TCRdb table keeps only in-frame clones and is missing some. This table holds 150,000 to 200,000 clones, roughly 77% found once. The TCR originated in a young man in good health and CMV-seropositive. Sample: PBMCs.

The DNA for the CDR3 is TGTGCCAGCAGTGAATGGGCAGGGGCCCGCATCCCTGAAGCTTTCTTT. Translated: CASSEWAGARIPEAFF. The rearrangement links TRBV25-1 to TRBJ1-1, with a tentative D call TRBD1 (6 bases). This CDR3 comprises 16 residues. V lost 1 base, J lost 6 bases, and 18 bases lay in between. Germline V gene lookup returns CDR1 MGHDK and CDR2 SYGVNS.